Listed below are T cell receptor beta chains from one sample, sequenced in a study of blood T cell repertoires in COVID-19. Here immunoSEQ multiplex PCR was the method, and the copy in TCRdb shows in-frame clones only, minus some. The sample has some 22,000 clones, 80% to 85% seen once; the top ten hold approximately 23%. Material for sequencing was peripheral blood. Receptors originate from an elderly man with active or convalescent COVID-19. CDR3s include the opening cysteine and the closing phenylalanine or tryptophan. D genes are given only for firm matches. Part of the rows lack a size; the others show once, few, many or a class for expanded clones.

D,J,V,size,DNA,CDR3
TRBD1,TRBJ1-5,TRBV19,-,TGTGCCAGTCGACAGGGTTGGAGCAATCAGCCCCAGCATTTT,CASRQGWSNQPQHF
-,TRBJ1-4,TRBV2,-,TGTGCCAGCAAGGGACATGAGGAAGAAAAACTGTTTTTT,CASKGHEEEKLFF
TRBD1,TRBJ1-4,TRBV30,once,TGTGCCTGGACCCTGACAGGGGGCGTCGAAAAACTGTTTTTT,CAWTLTGGVEKLFF
-,TRBJ1-5,TRBV28,-,TGTGCCAGCAGACTGGGGGGGAATCAGCCCCAGCATTTT,CASRLGGNQPQHF
-,TRBJ1-6,TRBV12-3/TRBV12-4,-,TGTGCCAGCAGTTTCAGGCTCAATTCACCCCTCCACTTT,CASSFRLNSPLHF
TRBD2,TRBJ2-5,TRBV20-1,-,TGCAGTGCTAGTAGCGGGAGACCCGAGGGAGAGACCCAGTACTTC,CSASSGRPEGETQYF
-,TRBJ1-6,TRBV14,-,TGTGCCAGCAGCAATCGACAGACTTCACCCCTCCACTTT,CASSNRQTSPLHF
-,TRBJ2-2,TRBV24-1,-,TGTGCCACCAAGGCGGCCGAATCGAACACCGGGGAGCTGTTTTTT,CATKAAESNTGELFF
-,TRBJ1-2,TRBV18,few,TGTGCCAGCCAAGGGACATTGGGCTACACCTTC,CASQGTLGYTF
TRBD2,TRBJ2-1,TRBV5-1,-,TGCGCCAGCAGCCGTAACCGGGAGGGCTCCTACAATGAGCAGTTCTTC,CASSRNREGSYNEQFF
-,TRBJ2-7,TRBV6-5,-,TGTGCCAGCACACCAAGGGGGGGCGTGATGGGCGAGCAGTACTTC,CASTPRGGVMGEQYF
TRBD1,TRBJ1-2,TRBV6-6,once,TGTGCCAGCAGTTACCGGGACAGGGGTAGCGGCTACACCTTC,CASSYRDRGSGYTF
-,TRBJ1-5,TRBV9,-,TGTGCCAGCAGCGCCCAGGGTGGCAATCAGCCCCAGCATTTT,CASSAQGGNQPQHF
-,TRBJ1-5,TRBV19,-,TGTGCCAGTAGCGATATAGGGGCAAATCAGCCCCAGCATTTT,CASSDIGANQPQHF
-,TRBJ1-5,TRBV15,-,TGTGCCACCAGCAGAGAAAGCGTTAGCAATCAGCCCCAGCATTTT,CATSRESVSNQPQHF
TRBD1,TRBJ1-1,TRBV20-1,-,TGCAGTGCGACAGGGTGGGCTTTCTTT,CSATGWAFF
TRBD1,TRBJ1-4,TRBV6-5,-,TGTGCCAGCAGGGCGGGACAGAGAAATGAAAAACTGTTTTTT,CASRAGQRNEKLFF
-,TRBJ2-3,TRBV14,-,TGTGCCAGCAGCCGAGGCACAGGGTATGAAGGAAATACGCAGTATTTT,CASSRGTGYEGNTQYF
TRBD1,TRBJ2-7,TRBV29-1,-,TGCAGCGTGGCCGGGACAGGAGGGGACGAGCAGTACTTC,CSVAGTGGDEQYF
-,TRBJ2-1,TRBV5-4,few,TGTGCCAGCAGCTCCCGGGACAACTTCTACAATGAGCAGTTCTTC,CASSSRDNFYNEQFF
-,TRBJ2-3,TRBV9,-,TGTGCCAGCAGCGAGGGGGAAGGACTAGTAGCCGATACGCAGTATTTT,CASSEGEGLVADTQYF
-,TRBJ2-7,TRBV10-1,-,TGCGCCAGCAGTGAGGGACAGCTAACCTACGAGCAGTACTTC,CASSEGQLTYEQYF
-,TRBJ2-7,TRBV28,-,TGTGCCAGCAGTTTACCAGGGGTCTACGAGCAGTACTTC,CASSLPGVYEQYF
TRBD2,TRBJ2-2,TRBV4-2,-,TGTGCCAGCAGCCAGGTCACAGCTAGCGGGAATAGGCCGGCCGGGGAGCTGTTTTTT,CASSQVTASGNRPAGELFF
-,TRBJ1-2,TRBV2,once,TGTGCCAGCACTGGGGGGGGATCTAACTATGGCTACACCTTC,CASTGGGSNYGYTF
-,TRBJ1-3,TRBV18,-,TGTGCCAGCTCACTATTTATTGGAGGCGGGGGCTCTGGAAACACCATATATTTT,CASSLFIGGGGSGNTIYF
TRBD1,TRBJ2-7,TRBV28,-,TGTGCCAGCAGTTTGGCGACAGGGGTCTACGAGCAGTACTTC,CASSLATGVYEQYF
-,TRBJ2-3,TRBV19,once,TGTGCCAGTAGTATTTGGGCCGTAGATAGCACAGATACGCAGTATTTT,CASSIWAVDSTDTQYF
TRBD1,TRBJ2-3,TRBV15,-,TGTGCCACCAGCAGGGCATTGACAGGGCCTAGTTCAGATACGCAGTATTTT,CATSRALTGPSSDTQYF
-,TRBJ2-1,TRBV5-1,-,TGCGCCAGCAGCTCCACCGGGACAACAAATGAGCAGTTCTTC,CASSSTGTTNEQFF
-,TRBJ2-5,TRBV5-6,-,TGTGCCAGCAGTCTTTTCCTACAAGAGACCCAGTACTTC,CASSLFLQETQYF
TRBD1,TRBJ2-5,TRBV2,-,TGTGCCAGCAGTTTCGACAGGGGGCGGGAGACCCAGTACTTC,CASSFDRGRETQYF
-,TRBJ1-1,TRBV5-1,-,TGCGCCAGCAGCTTGGCGGCCGGGAGGTCTGAAGCTTTCTTT,CASSLAAGRSEAFF
-,TRBJ2-3,TRBV5-1,-,TGCGCCAGCAGCACCCAACCGGGGGCAGATACGCAGTATTTT,CASSTQPGADTQYF
-,TRBJ1-1,TRBV29-1,-,TGCAGCGTTGAGGGGACTGGCACTGAAGCTTTCTTT,CSVEGTGTEAFF
-,TRBJ1-3,TRBV3-1/TRBV3-2,-,TGTGCCAGCAGCCAATTAGACAGACCTGGAAACACCATATATTTT,CASSQLDRPGNTIYF
TRBD2,TRBJ2-3,TRBV3-1/TRBV3-2,-,TGTGCCAGCAGCCTCAGGACTAGCGGCAGCACAGATACGCAGTATTTT,CASSLRTSGSTDTQYF
TRBD1,TRBJ1-1,TRBV4-1,few,TGCGCCAGCAGCCAGGTTGGCCAGGGGGCATTCGCTTTCTTT,CASSQVGQGAFAFF
-,TRBJ1-3,TRBV19,-,TGTGCCAGTAGTATAGGAGCCTCCACGGGCGGACTCTCTGGAAACACCATATATTTT,CASSIGASTGGLSGNTIYF
TRBD2,TRBJ2-3,TRBV5-4,once,TGTGCCAGCAGCCCGGTCGCGGGAGTTCCAGATACGCAGTATTTT,CASSPVAGVPDTQYF
-,TRBJ2-3,TRBV6-6,-,TGTGCCAGCAGTTACCTAGGGGATGAGGCAGATACGCAGTATTTT,CASSYLGDEADTQYF
TRBD1,TRBJ1-1,TRBV19,-,TGTGCCAGTAGTATACAGGGTGTATACGGACAGGCTAACCCGAACACTGAAGCTTTCTTT,CASSIQGVYGQANPNTEAFF
-,TRBJ2-7,TRBV6-2/TRBV6-3,-,TGTGCCAGCAGTTTCTCAGGGGAGGGGGTCTACGAGCAGTACTTC,CASSFSGEGVYEQYF
-,TRBJ1-1,TRBV19,-,TGTGCCAGTAGTTCCTCCCGGACAAGGCGACACACTGAAGCTTTCTTT,CASSSSRTRRHTEAFF
TRBD1,TRBJ2-1,TRBV27,-,TGTGCCAGCAGTTCCCTAGGGACAGGACTACAGTTCTTC,CASSSLGTGLQFF
TRBD2,TRBJ2-3,TRBV4-1,-,TGCGCCAGCAGCCAAGTAATACTAGCGGGCACAGATACGCAGTATTTT,CASSQVILAGTDTQYF
TRBD1,TRBJ1-1,TRBV5-5,-,TGTGCCAGCCGAGAAGACAGGGGTGGTGAAGCTTTCTTT,CASREDRGGEAFF
TRBD2,TRBJ2-2,TRBV4-1,-,TGCGCCAGCAGCCAAGGGACTAGCGGGACCGGGGAGCTGTTTTTT,CASSQGTSGTGELFF
TRBD2,TRBJ2-7,TRBV7-9,-,TGTGCCAGCAGCGCCAGGACTAGCGGCCTACGTGAGCAGTACTTC,CASSARTSGLREQYF
-,TRBJ2-4,TRBV2,-,TGTGCGACTGCCCCGGCGACTCCGCTAAATGACATTCAGTACTTC,CATAPATPLNDIQYF
TRBD2,TRBJ2-3,TRBV5-1,-,TGCGCCAGCAGCTACACTAGCGGGGGACCGGTTAGCACAGATACGCAGTATTTT,CASSYTSGGPVSTDTQYF
TRBD2,TRBJ2-2,TRBV5-1,-,TGCGCCAGCAGCTTGCATCTAGCGGGAAACACCGGGGAGCTGTTTTTT,CASSLHLAGNTGELFF
TRBD1,TRBJ2-1,TRBV7-2,-,TGTGCCAGCAGCTCTCGGCGTGCGGGACAGGGCTACAATGAGCAGTTCTTC,CASSSRRAGQGYNEQFF
TRBD1,TRBJ1-2,TRBV19,-,TGTGCCAGTAGCCGAGGGACAGGGGGTTATGAAGGCTATGGCTACACCTTC,CASSRGTGGYEGYGYTF
-,TRBJ2-1,TRBV9,-,TGTGCCAGCAGCCTTCAGGGTGGAGAGCAGTTCTTC,CASSLQGGEQFF
-,TRBJ2-7,TRBV4-2,-,TGTGCCAGCAGCCAAGACAGGGCCTACGAGCAGTACTTC,CASSQDRAYEQYF
TRBD1,TRBJ2-3,TRBV29-1,-,TGCAGCGCCTCAGGGGGAGCCACAGATACGCAGTATTTT,CSASGGATDTQYF